This TCR beta chain appears in the sequencing data of a study of cytomegalovirus exposure and HLA in healthy donors listed by TCRdb under 2017. For context, the study as a whole: The 666 repertoires of the first cohort and the 120 or so validation repertoires were produced on the same platform, according to a later analysis. The aim of the study was to test whether cataloging public T cell receptors could identify signatures of past pathogen exposure. High-throughput TCR immunosequencing, statistical association of individual TCRs with disease status, and machine learning were combined to predict cytomegalovirus infection status. Along with the roughly 710-subject first cohort, a separate validation cohort of roughly 110 different subjects was used. The paper's findings and limits, for the study overall: The validation cohort had no HLA typing available for a later analysis, so co-occurrence within that cohort was assessed over all 120 or so repertoires. A total of 150 or so TCR beta chains were listed by the study as associated with cytomegalovirus. In both the original and validation cohorts, the classifier was reported to diagnose cytomegalovirus status with high specificity and sensitivity. A few of the identified cytomegalovirus-associated TCR beta chains were confirmed in vitro to be specific for cytomegalovirus antigens. While some public TCRs were present in many individuals, most TCR sequences turned up only very rarely across donors. Of the cluster scores, 85% to 95% were above 0 in a later analysis, which found that TCRs clustered in the first cohort also tended to co-occur in the 120 or so validation repertoires. According to the authors, the approach could potentially be generalized to other disease states and immunological phenotypes.

Donors formed part of the validation cohort, which comprised some 120 subjects and was distinct from the first cohort of 550 to 850 subjects. Libraries were prepared through the immunoSEQ multiplex PCR assay. The paper's processing steps were these. A statistical classification framework was developed to diagnose cytomegalovirus status using the catalog of TCR beta chain sequences. TCRdb retrieved this table from immuneACCESS and kept in-frame rearrangements only. Not all clones are present; in checked studies, unresolved V genes account for under half, and no reason is known for the remainder. Clone size and the V and J calls come from that table; the DNA yielded D and trimming. The sample records 110,000 or so clones, around 86% of which are singletons. Jointly, the top ten make up 3% to 4% of the sample. Note on this clone: No antigen is known for it. No clone much larger than this one lies a single base away; base qualities are absent.

The CDR3, from cysteine to phenylalanine, totals 17 residues. The sequence is cut down to CDR3 DNA, 51 bases in frame from base 1. The germline V gene gives CDR1 as MDHEN and CDR2 as SYDVKM. The germline V and J ends show losses of 5 bases and 8 bases respectively, and no gene match explains 18 bases of the junction. The TCR was taken from a woman under 30 in good health and CMV-seropositive. Material for sequencing was PBMCs. Recombination connected TRBV28 to TRBJ1-2; 9 bases in the middle match TRBD1. This receptor has the CDR3 CASSDTGGARPARGYTF. The DNA sequence follows: TGTGCCAGCAGTGATACAGGGGGCGCACGGCCCGCCAGGGGCTACACCTTC.